The 31 T cell receptor beta chains below all came from one sample that was sequenced in a study of cytomegalovirus exposure and HLA in healthy donors. The PCR contained 60 Vbeta and 13 Jbeta primers. Method: immunoSEQ multiplex PCR; TCRdb's copy keeps in-frame clones and lacks some. This table holds roughly 150,000 clones, 75% to 80% found once. The specimen sequenced was PBMCs. Receptors were obtained from a male donor in good health and CMV-seronegative.

This clone was found once. This rearrangement joins TRBV9 to TRBJ2-5; TRBD2 is a possible D gene (5 bases). This CDR3 has 13 amino acids. The V and J ends lost 2 bases and 7 bases respectively, with 12 bases between them. CDR1 and CDR2 (germline): SGDLS, YYNGEE. In DNA, the CDR3 is TGTGCCAGCAGCGTTGAGGGTCTCGGGACCCAGTACTTC. Its translation: CASSVEGLGTQYF.

The sample holds one count of this clone. The V and J genes are TRBV7-9 and TRBJ2-3; 9 bases map to TRBD2. With V trimmed by 5 bases and J by 3 bases, 9 bases remained unmatched. CDR1 is SEHNR, CDR2 FQNEAQ, per germline (reference sequence). CDR3 size: 16 residues. CDR3 region: CASSAEGGRETDTQYF. The DNA for the CDR3 is TGTGCCAGCAGCGCCGAGGGCGGGAGGGAGACAGATACGCAGTATTTT. Supplemented by reference TRBV7-9 and TRBJ2-3, the full variable domain reads DTGVSQNPRHKITKRGQNVTFRCDPISEHNRLYWYRQTLGQGPEFLTYFQNEAQLEKSRLLSDRFSAERPKGSFSTLEIQRTEQGDSAMYLCASSAEGGRETDTQYFGPGTRLTVL.

V is TRBV30 and J is TRBJ1-5; 9 bases agree with TRBD1. V shed 5 bases and J 2 bases; nucleotides not matched to a gene: 4. CDR1 is GTSNPN and CDR2 is SVGIG in the germline V gene (reference sequence). The CDR3 contains 14 residues. As DNA, the CDR3 is TGTGCCTGGGACCGGGACAGGGGCAATCAGCCCCAGCATTTT. Amino acids: CAWDRDRGNQPQHF.

The chain is built from TRBV19 and TRBJ2-7, with D perhaps TRBD1 (6 bases). The V end was cut by 6 bases, the J end by 4 bases, with 13 bases between. Germline V gives CDR1 LNHDA, CDR2 SQIVND (reference sequence). CDR3 length: 13 residues. The CDR3 DNA reads TGTGCCAGTAGCCCCGACAGGTCGTACGAGCAGTACTTC. Its protein product is CASSPDRSYEQYF.

The rearrangement joins TRBV29-1 to TRBJ1-2; D perhaps matches TRBD1 (6 bases). The CDR3 totals 13 residues. CDR1 is SQVTM, CDR2 ANQGSEA, per germline. The V gene lost 2 bases and the J gene lost 4 bases, with 11 bases spanning the gap. The CDR3: CSVEQGYTYGYTF. CDR3 in DNA: TGCAGCGTTGAACAGGGGTACACCTATGGCTACACCTTC.

This clone was counted once. The V and J genes are TRBV6-1 and TRBJ2-5, with unresolved D. Germline assignment: CDR1 MNHNS and CDR2 SASEGT. The CDR3 is 14 residues long. Trimming cost V 4 bases and J 1 base, with 10 bases left between them. CDR3 coding DNA: TGTGCCAGCAGTGCCTACAGTCTCCAAGAGACCCAGTACTTC. Translating gives CASSAYSLQETQYF.

CDR3 DNA: TGTGCCAGCAGTCATTTACCGGGACAGGGGGCCCACGAGCAGTACTTC. It translates to CASSHLPGQGAHEQYF. This chain uses TRBV7-9 with TRBJ2-7; 12 bases align to TRBD1. V trimming: 6 bases; J trimming: 5 bases; junction bases outside the gene matches: 11. Germline values: CDR1 SEHNR, CDR2 FQNEAQ (reference sequence). The CDR3 contains 16 residues.

The V and J genes are TRBV7-2 and TRBJ1-5; TRBD1 might be the D (5 bases). The ends were cut back, 5 bases at V and 2 bases at J, with 7 bases in the middle. The CDR3 sequence is 13 residues long. Germline V CDR1 and CDR2: SGHTA, FQGNSA. The CDR3 coding sequence is TGTGCCAGCAGCCAAGGGGGCAATCAGCCCCAGCATTTT. Translated: CASSQGGNQPQHF.

This chain links TRBV11-3 with TRBJ2-7; D is perhaps TRBD1 (6 bases). Between the trimmed V and J ends, which lost 5 bases and 0 bases, there was a span of 14 bases. Germline V gives CDR1 SGHNT, CDR2 YENEEA. The CDR3 totals 15 residues. The chain's CDR3 is CASSHKGGLSYEQYF. The CDR3 DNA reads TGTGCCAGCAGCCATAAAGGGGGTCTCTCCTACGAGCAGTACTTC. Full variable domain (outside the CDR3, taken from reference TRBV11-3 and TRBJ2-7): EAGVVQSPRYKIIEKKQPVAFWCNPISGHNTLYWYLQNLGQGPELLIRYENEEAVDDSQLPKDRFSAERLKGVDSTLKIQPAELGDSAVYLCASSHKGGLSYEQYFGPGTRLTVT.

The chain recombines TRBV4-3 with TRBJ2-3; TRBD1 matches 12 bases. The ends lost 4 bases at V and 4 bases at J; junction bases unmatched: 3. This CDR3 has 15 residues. Per germline, CDR1 LGHNA and CDR2 YSLEER. This CDR3 reads CASSRGTGGPDTQYF. The CDR3, as DNA: TGCGCCAGCAGCCGCGGGACAGGGGGCCCAGATACGCAGTATTTT.

The V call is TRBV19, the J call TRBJ2-1, with TRBD2 matching 8 bases. The germline V gene encodes CDR1 LNHDA and CDR2 SQIVND (reference sequence). CDR3 length: 15 residues. With V trimmed by 2 bases and J by 0 bases, 0 bases remained unmatched. Here the CDR3 reads CASSIRGGSYNEQFF. Here the CDR3 DNA reads TGTGCCAGTAGTATACGGGGGGGCTCCTACAATGAGCAGTTCTTC.

The CDR3 loop reads CASSIFGGYGNTIYF. CDR3 nucleotides: TGTGCCAGTAGTATATTTGGGGGGTACGGAAACACCATATATTTT. The J gene is TRBJ1-3, the V gene TRBV19, with D possibly being TRBD1 (5 bases). Germline assignment: CDR1 LNHDA and CDR2 SQIVND (reference sequence). This CDR3 region has 15 residues. Trimming pared 2 bases from V and 4 bases from J, leaving 12 bases between.

This chain links TRBV29-1 with TRBJ2-3; 10 bases line up with TRBD2. Trimming took 4 bases from V and 2 from J; bases not matched to a gene: 12. The CDR3 loop spans 17 amino acids. Germline V gene data show CDR1 as SQVTM and CDR2 as ANQGSEA. The CDR3 DNA is TGCAGCGTTGTGATAGTAGCGGGGGGCCTATACACAGATACGCAGTATTTT. It specifies CSVVIVAGGLYTDTQYF.

The chain couples TRBV6-6 to TRBJ1-3, with D perhaps TRBD1 (6 bases). Germline assignment: CDR1 MNHNY and CDR2 SVGAGI (reference sequence). Trimming pared 5 bases from V and 4 bases from J, leaving 12 bases between. The CDR3 runs 14 residues. DNA for the CDR3: TGTGCCAGCAGTGGGGGGGCGGGAGGAAACACCATATATTTT. This translates into CASSGGAGGNTIYF.

The chain recombines TRBV13 with TRBJ2-7; 7 bases are a match to TRBD2. Germline CDR1 reads PRHDT; CDR2 reads FYEKMQ (reference sequence). This CDR3 comprises 15 residues. V dropped 4 bases and J dropped 2; count of bases not matched to a gene: 8. The CDR3, as DNA: TGTGCCAGCAGCTGGTCGGGGGGTTTACCCTACGAGCAGTACTTC. It translates to CASSWSGGLPYEQYF.

This sequence joins TRBV6-6 and TRBJ2-7, with D perhaps matching TRBD2 (5 bases). V was cut by 0 bases and J by 1 base, with 13 bases left in between. Germline loops: CDR1 MNHNY, CDR2 SVGAGI (reference sequence). This CDR3 has 16 amino acids. In DNA form, the CDR3 reads TGTGCCAGCAGTTACTCCGAACCTTGGAGGTCCTACGAGCAGTACTTC. It translates to CASSYSEPWRSYEQYF.

This chain links TRBV4-3 with TRBJ2-5, with D uncertain. The V and J ends lost 0 bases and 2 bases respectively, with 10 bases between them. The CDR3 is made up of 15 amino acids. CDR1 LGHNA and CDR2 YSLEER come from the germline V gene. This CDR3 is CASSQDLGPQETQYF. For the CDR3, the DNA is TGCGCCAGCAGCCAAGATCTGGGCCCTCAAGAGACCCAGTACTTC.

This chain connects TRBV30 to TRBJ1-1; unclear D gene. The ends were cut back, 0 bases at V and 5 bases at J, with 16 bases in the middle. The CDR3 totals 15 residues. Germline-derived CDR1 and CDR2 are GTSNPN and SVGIG (reference sequence). In DNA, the CDR3 is TGTGCCTGGAGTGTACATCAGGCCGCGGGTACTGAAGCTTTCTTT. Its translation: CAWSVHQAAGTEAFF.

This clone has a single count. This chain links TRBV2 with TRBJ2-1; 13 bases are shared with TRBD2. The junction had 5 bases not matched to a gene; V was cut back by 6 bases and J by 0 bases. This CDR3 spans 17 amino acids. Per germline, CDR1 SNHLY and CDR2 FYNNEI. CDR3 sequence: CASRMRTSGSSYNEQFF. DNA of the CDR3: TGTGCCAGCAGGATGAGGACTAGCGGGAGCTCCTACAATGAGCAGTTCTTC. Using reference TRBV2 and TRBJ2-1 for the parts outside the CDR3, the full variable domain is EPEVTQTPSHQVTQMGQEVILRCVPISNHLYFYWYRQILGQKVEFLVSFYNNEISEKSEIFDDQFSVERPDGSNFTLKIRSTKLEDSAMYFCASRMRTSGSSYNEQFFGPGTRLTVL.

The chain recombines TRBV30 with TRBJ2-7; D remains unclear. Trimming shortened V by 2 bases and J by 2 bases, and 10 bases separated the two germline ends. This CDR3 has 13 residues. The V gene's germline CDR1 is GTSNPN and CDR2 SVGIG (reference sequence). This CDR3 reads CAWSRQEPYEQYF. DNA of the CDR3: TGTGCCTGGAGTCGGCAGGAACCCTACGAGCAGTACTTC.

The rearrangement links TRBV5-1 to TRBJ2-2, with TRBD2 matching 11 bases. CDR1 is SGHRS and CDR2 is YFSETQ in the germline V gene. V lost 9 bases to trimming and J lost 1 base; unmatched junction nucleotides: 5. The CDR3 contains 15 residues. CDR3 loop: CATRTSGQNTGELFF. The CDR3 bases are TGCGCCACCCGGACTAGCGGGCAGAACACCGGGGAGCTGTTTTTT.

J is TRBJ2-1 and V is TRBV7-8; 8 bases map to TRBD2. V gave up 6 bases and J gave up 3 bases; unmatched junction bases: 4. The CDR3 extends over 14 amino acids. Germline lookup yields CDR1 SGHVS and CDR2 FQNEAQ. The CDR3 DNA sequence: TGTGCCAGCAGGATCGGGGGGGGCTACAATGAGCAGTTCTTC. Translation: CASRIGGGYNEQFF.

The V call is TRBV5-6, the J call TRBJ1-5; D gene uncertain. This CDR3 spans 15 amino acids. Germline assignment: CDR1 SGHDT and CDR2 YYEEEE. V lost 3 bases and J 1 base, leaving 11 bases between the germline ends. The CDR3 is CASSSGRLSNQPQHF. The CDR3 nucleotides read TGTGCCAGCAGCTCCGGGAGGTTGAGCAATCAGCCCCAGCATTTT.

V and J are TRBV6-5 and TRBJ1-2; unclear D gene. Germline assignment: CDR1 MNHEY and CDR2 SVGAGI. Trimming pared 5 bases from V and 0 bases from J, leaving 7 bases between. The CDR3 loop spans 13 amino acids. The CDR3 loop reads CASSDGTNYGYTF. The CDR3, as DNA: TGTGCCAGCAGTGACGGGACTAACTATGGCTACACCTTC.

The chain is built from TRBV23-1 and TRBJ1-2; the match to TRBD1 covers 9 bases. TRBV23-1 is annotated as an ORF whose role is uncertain. This CDR3 is built from 14 residues. V dropped 9 bases and J dropped 0; count of bases not matched to a gene: 5. The CDR3 coding sequence is TGCGCCAGACCACAGGGGGCGGCTAACTATGGCTACACCTTC. Translated, it gives CARPQGAANYGYTF.

CDR3 coding DNA: TGTGCCAGCAGTCCTAGCGGGACGAACACCGGGGAGCTGTTTTTT. Translation: CASSPSGTNTGELFF. The genes are TRBV2 and TRBJ2-2; 9 positions match TRBD2. The CDR3 sequence is 15 residues long. The junction had 1 base not matched to a gene; V was cut back by 5 bases and J by 0 bases. CDR1 and CDR2 from the germline V gene are SNHLY and FYNNEI.

The genes are TRBV6-5 and TRBJ2-4; D possibly corresponds to TRBD2 (6 bases). CDR3 length: 14 amino acids. Between the trimmed V and J ends, which lost 5 bases and 8 bases, there was a span of 16 bases. From germline, CDR1 is MNHEY and CDR2 SVGAGI. The CDR3 reads CASSTTQGGDIQYF. In DNA form, the CDR3 reads TGTGCCAGCAGTACCACCCAGGGCGGGGACATTCAGTACTTC.

This sequence joins TRBV5-1 and TRBJ2-3; no definite D call. Trimming cost V 4 bases and J 0 bases, with 3 bases left between them. This CDR3 has 12 residues. Germline lookup yields CDR1 SGHRS and CDR2 YFSETQ. The DNA for the CDR3 is TGCGCCAGCAGCACTAGCACAGATACGCAGTATTTT. Translating it yields CASSTSTDTQYF.

The chain joins TRBV19 to TRBJ2-2; D may be TRBD2 (6 bases). This CDR3 comprises 15 residues. With 10 bases removed from V and 4 bases from J, the gap between germline ends came to 19 bases. Germline loops: CDR1 LNHDA, CDR2 SQIVND (reference sequence). CDR3 DNA sequence: TGTGCCACACTCAACATCGGGAGTAGCACCGGGGAGCTGTTTTTT. It is translated as CATLNIGSSTGELFF.

This clone was detected once. V is TRBV7-9 and J is TRBJ2-3; 9 bases are a match to TRBD2. Trimming removed 3 bases from V and 2 bases from J; junction bases left unmatched: 6. Germline values: CDR1 SEHNR, CDR2 FQNEAQ (reference sequence). CDR3 length: 16 residues. This CDR3 reads CASSFILAGLTDTQYF. DNA for the CDR3: TGTGCCAGCAGCTTTATCCTAGCGGGACTCACAGATACGCAGTATTTT.

The rearrangement uses TRBV7-2 and TRBJ2-7; TRBD2 matches at 10 bases. Germline CDR1 SGHTA, CDR2 FQGNSA. The CDR3 sequence is 17 residues long. J was trimmed by 0 bases and V by 1 base; bases with no gene match: 6. CDR3 sequence reads: CASSLGTSGWSSYEQYF. DNA for the CDR3: TGTGCCAGCAGCTTAGGGACTAGCGGCTGGAGCTCCTACGAGCAGTACTTC.